The 10 T cell receptor beta chains given below trace back to one sample, sequenced in a study of T cell responses to AZD1222 COVID-19 vaccine. Some clones are missing from TCRdb's copy, which holds only in-frame ones; the method was immunoSEQ multiplex PCR. Of about 270,000 clones in the sample, roughly 93% are singletons; the top ten hold roughly 0.51%. This sample comprised peripheral blood, obtained 28 days after the second AZD1222 dose. Receptor source: an adult who received the AZD1222 COVID-19 vaccine.

This chain joins TRBV21-1 and TRBJ2-7. TRBV21-1 constitutes a pseudogene. This CDR3 comprises 14 residues. CDR3 sequence reads: CASSKERPPYEQYF. The CDR3 DNA reads as TGTGCCAGCAGCAAAGAAAGGCCCCCCTACGAGCAGTACTTC.

V usage is TRBV9 and J usage is TRBJ2-5; 7 nucleotides align to TRBD1. CDR3 length: 15 residues. Germline V gives CDR1 SGDLS, CDR2 YYNGEE. V lost 4 bases to trimming and J lost 2 bases; unmatched junction nucleotides: 8. The CDR3 loop reads CASSPWTGLQETQYF. Here the CDR3 DNA reads TGTGCCAGCAGCCCGTGGACAGGACTTCAAGAGACCCAGTACTTC.

This chain's CDR3 is CASSKGSNQETQYF. The CDR3 DNA follows: TGTGCCAGCAGCAAGGGGAGCAATCAGGAGACCCAGTACTTC. The chain recombines TRBV7-3 with TRBJ2-5, with D perhaps being TRBD1 or TRBD2 (5 bases each). Germline V gene sequence: CDR1 SGHTA, CDR2 FQGTGA. The CDR3 runs 14 residues. The V and J ends lost 5 bases and 5 bases respectively, with 15 bases between them. Together with reference TRBV7-3 and TRBJ2-5, the CDR3 gives the full variable domain: GAGVSQTPSNKVTEKGKYVELRCDPISGHTALYWYRQSLGQGPEFLIYFQGTGAADDSGLPNDRFFAVRPEGSVSTLKIQRTERGDSAVYLCASSKGSNQETQYFGPGTRLLVL.

The chain couples TRBV7-9 to TRBJ1-5; D may be TRBD1 (6 bases). Germline V gives CDR1 SEHNR, CDR2 FQNEAQ (reference sequence). The V and J ends lost 4 bases and 3 bases respectively, with 10 bases between them. The CDR3 runs to 14 residues. In DNA, the CDR3 is TGTGCCAGCAGCTCGGGACATTTCAATCAGCCCCAGCATTTT. Translation gives CASSSGHFNQPQHF. The complete variable domain, with remaining parts taken from reference TRBV7-9 and TRBJ1-5, reads DTGVSQNPRHKITKRGQNVTFRCDPISEHNRLYWYRQTLGQGPEFLTYFQNEAQLEKSRLLSDRFSAERPKGSFSTLEIQRTEQGDSAMYLCASSSGHFNQPQHFGDGTRLSIL.

The J gene is TRBJ1-5, the V gene TRBV11-2; no definite D call. Trimming took 1 base from V and 5 from J, leaving 12 bases between them. CDR1 and CDR2 from the germline V gene are SGHAT and FQNNGV. The CDR3 contains 15 residues. CDR3 in amino acids: CASSLGAGRDQPQHF. The CDR3 nucleotides are TGTGCCAGCAGCTTAGGGGCAGGACGGGATCAGCCCCAGCATTTT.

The chain recombines TRBV28 with TRBJ1-5, with a weak D call TRBD1 (5 bases). The CDR3 length is 15 residues. Looked up from germline, CDR1 is MDHEN and CDR2 is SYDVKM. Trimming left V 10 bases short and J 1 base short, with 17 bases between. CDR3 sequence: CATTPGHGSNQPQHF. The CDR3 nucleotides read TGTGCCACCACCCCCGGACATGGAAGCAATCAGCCCCAGCATTTT.

The chain combines TRBV7-6 with TRBJ1-1, with D possibly matching TRBD1 (6 bases). V lost 4 bases to trimming and J lost 3 bases, with 15 bases between them. Germline V gives CDR1 SGHVS, CDR2 FNYEAQ. The CDR3 runs to 15 residues. CDR3: CASSSRGHSDTEAFF. In nucleotides, the CDR3 is TGTGCCAGCAGCTCCCGGGGGCATTCGGACACTGAAGCTTTCTTT.

The chain combines TRBV2 with TRBJ2-1; 8 nucleotides line up with TRBD2. The germline CDR1 and CDR2 sequences are SNHLY and FYNNEI. Losses at the gene ends were 11 bases for V and 4 bases for J; bases not matched to a gene: 7. The CDR3 has 13 amino acids. The CDR3 protein is CALYGGGYNEQFF. CDR3 sequence (DNA): TGTGCCTTGTACGGGGGGGGATACAATGAGCAGTTCTTC. Full variable domain (remainder filled in from reference TRBV2 and TRBJ2-1): EPEVTQTPSHQVTQMGQEVILRCVPISNHLYFYWYRQILGQKVEFLVSFYNNEISEKSEIFDDQFSVERPDGSNFTLKIRSTKLEDSAMYFCALYGGGYNEQFFGPGTRLTVL.

The chain links TRBV24-1 to TRBJ2-2, with D perhaps matching TRBD1 or TRBD2 (7 bases each). With 5 bases removed from V and 5 bases from J, the gap between germline ends came to 17 bases. Germline V gene lookup returns CDR1 KGHDR and CDR2 SFDVKD. This CDR3 spans 16 amino acids. The chain's CDR3 is CATSGGRGQSTGELFF. DNA for the CDR3: TGTGCCACCAGTGGGGGGAGGGGGCAGTCGACCGGGGAGCTGTTTTTT.

The chain employs TRBV5-4 and TRBJ1-1; D unclear. Germline CDR1 and CDR2: SGHNT and YYREEE (reference sequence). This CDR3 has 14 amino acids. V lost 4 bases and J 3 bases, leaving 13 bases between the germline ends. CDR3: CASSRAWGDTEAFF. The CDR3 DNA is TGTGCCAGCAGCCGCGCGTGGGGAGACACTGAAGCTTTCTTT.